This passage covers 30 T cell receptor beta chains from one sample sequenced in a study of T cell clones after liver transplantation (dated by TCRdb to the late 2010s). This specimen's time point label, interpreted: pre-transplant. The receptor library was made with the immunoSEQ multiplex PCR assay. TCRdb took over this immuneACCESS table, retaining in-frame rearrangements with V and J assigned. Such tables are incomplete; in checked studies, under half of the missing clones stem from an unresolved V gene, and the remainder is unexplained. The sample table shows about 99,000 clones, and 82% are seen once. The ten most abundant clones make up 0.99% of the sample. The material was CD4+ T cells from blood, obtained before liver transplant. The receptors come from a human donor who received a liver transplant.

The chain links TRBV5-1 to TRBJ1-2, with TRBD1 matching over 10 bases. The trim removed 4 bases at V and 6 bases at J, leaving 6 bases unmatched. This CDR3 has 14 amino acids. Germline loops: CDR1 SGHRS, CDR2 YFSETQ. This CDR3 is CASSLRDRGDGYTF. The CDR3 DNA is TGCGCCAGCAGCCTTAGGGACAGGGGAGATGGCTACACCTTC.

The rearrangement links TRBV5-6 to TRBJ1-1, with 10 bases aligning to TRBD1. The ends lost 3 bases at V and 9 bases at J; junction bases unmatched: 5. There are 13 residues in the CDR3. The germline gives CDR1 SGHDT, CDR2 YYEEEE. CDR3 sequence: CASSWTDRGQAFF. CDR3 DNA: TGTGCCAGCAGCTGGACCGACAGGGGGCAAGCTTTCTTT.

This chain connects TRBV18 to TRBJ2-7; D perhaps matches TRBD1 (5 bases). CDR3 length: 12 amino acids. Germline V gene sequence: CDR1 KGHSH, CDR2 LQKENI. The ends were cut back, 6 bases at V and 6 bases at J, with 12 bases in the middle. Here the CDR3 reads CASSRAQGEQYF. CDR3 DNA sequence: TGTGCCAGCTCGCGCGCCCAGGGCGAGCAGTACTTC.

The chain combines TRBV18 with TRBJ1-5, with D maybe TRBD1 (5 bases). Trimming removed 3 bases at V and 7 bases at J, with 10 bases between. This CDR3 comprises 13 residues. Germline lookup yields CDR1 KGHSH and CDR2 LQKENI. The CDR3 loop is CASSPLQEQPQHF. The CDR3 DNA sequence: TGTGCCAGCTCACCCTTACAGGAGCAGCCCCAGCATTTT.

The rearrangement joins TRBV10-3 to TRBJ2-7; D may be TRBD2 (6 bases). V was cut by 6 bases and J by 0 bases, with 12 bases left in between. The CDR3 is 14 residues long. Germline CDR1 ENHRY, CDR2 SYGVKD. CDR3 sequence (DNA): TGTGCCATCAGCGGGGGACGCAGCTCCTACGAGCAGTACTTC. It encodes CAISGGRSSYEQYF.

The chain recombines TRBV7-7 with TRBJ1-6; TRBD1 matches 9 bases. Looked up from germline, CDR1 is SSHAT and CDR2 is FNYEAQ (reference sequence). The CDR3 runs to 15 residues. Trimming removed 2 bases from V and 7 bases from J; junction bases left unmatched: 3. The CDR3 sequence is CASSLTGGVNSPLHF. The CDR3 DNA reads as TGTGCCAGCAGCTTAACAGGGGGCGTGAATTCACCCCTCCACTTT.

V is TRBV6-5 and J is TRBJ2-3, with TRBD2 matching over 9 bases. This CDR3 region has 14 residues. CDR1 and CDR2 from the germline V gene are MNHEY and SVGAGI. V lost 7 bases and J lost 6; bases outside the gene matches: 8. The DNA of the CDR3 is TGTGCCAGCAAAAGAGCGGGGGGAAGGGATACGCAGTATTTT. Its translation is CASKRAGGRDTQYF.

The chain is built from TRBV4-2 and TRBJ2-3; D perhaps matches TRBD2 (6 bases). The CDR3 extends over 15 amino acids. The ends were cut back, 8 bases at V and 7 bases at J, with 22 bases in the middle. The germline V gene encodes CDR1 LGHNA and CDR2 YNFKEQ. CDR3 nucleotides: TGTGCCAGCTCCCCTTTTTGGGAGCGGGCGAATACGCAGTATTTT. Its translation: CASSPFWERANTQYF.

This chain links TRBV18 with TRBJ2-2; D perhaps matches TRBD2 (6 bases). This CDR3 comprises 14 residues. Per germline, CDR1 KGHSH and CDR2 LQKENI. Trimming took 5 bases from V and 7 from J, leaving 14 bases between them. CDR3 DNA: TGTGCCAGCTCAGTCTACGGGAGTGGCGGGGAGCTGTTTTTT. Its protein product is CASSVYGSGGELFF.

V and J are TRBV2 and TRBJ1-2, with TRBD1 identical over 7 bases. Germline V gene sequence: CDR1 SNHLY, CDR2 FYNNEI. The ends lost 7 bases at V and 6 bases at J; junction bases unmatched: 11. The length of the CDR3 is 14 residues. CDR3 in amino acids: CASKLDKGANGYTF. The CDR3 region has the DNA TGTGCCAGCAAGCTAGATAAGGGGGCAAATGGCTACACCTTC.

The chain is built from TRBV30 and TRBJ1-4, with 7 positions matching TRBD1. Germline loops: CDR1 GTSNPN, CDR2 SVGIG (reference sequence). The CDR3 contains 15 residues. J lost 8 bases, V lost 0 bases, and 9 bases had no gene match. The CDR3 DNA reads TGTGCCTGGAGTGTACTGAAGGGGGCTGGAGAAAAACTGTTTTTT. Amino acid sequence: CAWSVLKGAGEKLFF.

This clone was seen a single time. The CDR3 is CASSPGWANEKLFF. CDR3 bases: TGTGCCAGCTCACCAGGCTGGGCTAATGAAAAACTGTTTTTT. The chain carries TRBV18 and TRBJ1-4; no firm D call. The germline V gene encodes CDR1 KGHSH and CDR2 LQKENI. This CDR3 region has 14 residues. V was pared by 2 bases and J by 3 bases, with 7 bases between.

This clone has just a few counts. This sequence joins TRBV7-8 and TRBJ1-3; D is ambiguous. Germline CDR1 and CDR2: SGHVS and FQNEAQ. V lost 5 bases to trimming and J lost 0 bases, with 14 bases between them. There are 16 residues in the CDR3. The CDR3 DNA reads as TGTGCCAGCAGCCCCTACGAGCCCCTCTCTGGAAACACCATATATTTT. Its protein is CASSPYEPLSGNTIYF.

J is TRBJ2-7 and V is TRBV5-1; D call uncertain. Germline CDR1 is SGHRS and CDR2 is YFSETQ. The CDR3 spans 16 residues. Trimming shortened V by 2 bases and J by 1 base, and 16 bases separated the two germline ends. CDR3 DNA: TGCGCCAGCAGCTTTTGGTCGACTGATACATCCTACGAGCAGTACTTC. Amino acid sequence: CASSFWSTDTSYEQYF.

Written as DNA, the CDR3 is TGTGCCAGCAGCCCATTACGACAGAACTACGAGCAGTACTTC. It is translated as CASSPLRQNYEQYF. J is TRBJ2-7 and V is TRBV7-2; a possible D gene is TRBD1 (5 bases). The CDR3 spans 14 residues. V lost 5 bases and J lost 3, with 14 bases in between. Germline V gene data show CDR1 as SGHTA and CDR2 as FQGNSA.

A few counts support this clone. V and J are TRBV18 and TRBJ1-2; D may be TRBD1 (5 bases). V was trimmed by 3 bases and J by 6 bases, leaving 11 bases between them. Germline V CDR1 and CDR2: KGHSH, LQKENI. The CDR3 totals 13 residues. CDR3 in DNA: TGTGCCAGCTCACCTGGTGGGGGAAATGGCTACACCTTC. It encodes CASSPGGGNGYTF.

Concerning this clone: Other DNA sequences from this sample encode an identical CDR3 as well. This rearrangement joins TRBV7-3 to TRBJ2-2; the D gene is possibly TRBD2 (6 bases). The CDR3 covers 12 residues. Germline CDR1 reads SGHTA; CDR2 reads FQGTGA. V lost 6 bases to trimming and J lost 6 bases, with 8 bases between them. The CDR3 reads CASRREAGELFF. The CDR3 region has the DNA TGTGCCAGCAGGAGGGAGGCCGGGGAGCTGTTTTTT.

This clone was observed a few times. This chain joins TRBV5-6 and TRBJ2-7; D is uncertain. Germline V gene sequence: CDR1 SGHDT, CDR2 YYEEEE. Deletions cut 6 bases from V and 1 base from J, with 5 bases between. This CDR3 is built from 11 residues. CDR3 in amino acids: CASTSSYEQYF. CDR3 bases: TGTGCCAGCACCTCTTCCTACGAGCAGTACTTC.

The chain uses TRBV14 and TRBJ2-3, with D tentatively TRBD1 or TRBD2 (5 bases each). CDR1 and CDR2 from the germline V gene are SGHDN and FVKESK. The CDR3 sequence is 13 residues long. Trimming took 4 bases from V and 4 from J, leaving 9 bases between them. Here the CDR3 DNA reads TGTGCCAGCAGCCTCCGGGACCCAGATACGCAGTATTTT. This codes for CASSLRDPDTQYF.

V usage is TRBV2 and J usage is TRBJ2-4; 9 nucleotides agree with TRBD1. The CDR3 is 14 amino acids. CDR1 and CDR2 from the germline V gene are SNHLY and FYNNEI. The trim removed 6 bases at V and 3 bases at J, leaving 3 bases unmatched. CDR3 nucleotides: TGTGCCAGCAGACGACAGGGGGACAAAAACATTCAGTACTTC. Protein: CASRRQGDKNIQYF.

The V call is TRBV4-3, the J call TRBJ1-2, with 7 bases that match TRBD1. Germline V gene data show CDR1 as LGHNA and CDR2 as YSLEER. CDR3 length: 14 residues. V lost 6 bases, J lost 0 bases, and 4 bases stayed unmatched. For the CDR3, the DNA is TGCGCCAGCAGTCCCGACAGGGCTAACTATGGCTACACCTTC. The encoded protein is CASSPDRANYGYTF.

The rearrangement links TRBV5-1 to TRBJ1-2, with 7 bases lining up with TRBD1. J lost 4 bases, V lost 4 bases, and 7 bases had no gene match. Germline assignment: CDR1 SGHRS and CDR2 YFSETQ. The CDR3 sequence is 14 residues long. The CDR3 region has the DNA TGCGCCAGCAGCCCCATGGGACAGATCTATGGCTACACCTTC. Translating it yields CASSPMGQIYGYTF.

V is TRBV30 and J is TRBJ2-5, with D possibly matching TRBD2 (7 bases). This CDR3 is 13 amino acids long. Trimming removed 3 bases at V and 5 bases at J, with 13 bases between. CDR1 and CDR2 (germline): GTSNPN, SVGIG (reference sequence). The CDR3, as DNA: TGTGCCTGGAGGGCCAAGGGGGGGGAGACCCAGTACTTC. This gives the protein CAWRAKGGETQYF.

This chain connects TRBV7-2 to TRBJ2-5, with 7 bases matching TRBD2. Germline values: CDR1 SGHTA, CDR2 FQGNSA. The CDR3 extends over 14 amino acids. After removal of 5 bases from V and 5 bases from J, the junction contained 8 bases not matched to a gene. CDR3 sequence (DNA): TGTGCCAGCAGCCCGCCGGGGGGTGGGGAGACCCAGTACTTC. This gives the protein CASSPPGGGETQYF.

The chain carries TRBV21-1 and TRBJ2-7; no DNA check was done on the table's D call, TRBD1. TRBV21-1 has pseudogene status. The CDR3 covers 14 residues. For the CDR3, the DNA is TGTGCCAGCGGACAAGCCCTGAGCTCCTACGAGCAGTACTTC. Protein product: CASGQALSSYEQYF.

This chain links TRBV30 with TRBJ2-1; 13 bases fit TRBD2. Germline CDR1 GTSNPN, CDR2 SVGIG (reference sequence). This CDR3 comprises 16 residues. Germline trimming cut 2 bases from V and 8 bases from J; bases unmatched to any gene: 9. The CDR3 sequence: CAWSLGRLAGGHEQFF. In DNA form, the CDR3 reads TGTGCCTGGAGTCTCGGCAGACTAGCGGGAGGCCATGAGCAGTTCTTC.

The chain combines TRBV5-4 with TRBJ1-1; D perhaps matches TRBD1 (5 bases). Per the germline V gene, CDR1 is SGHNT and CDR2 is YYREEE (reference sequence). The CDR3 consists of 15 residues. V lost 3 bases to trimming and J lost 3 bases, with 15 bases between them. CDR3 amino acids: CASSSRGSSYTEAFF. CDR3 coding DNA: TGTGCCAGCAGCTCCCGGGGGTCGAGTTACACTGAAGCTTTCTTT.

This clone was seen more than once but under ten times. The chain's CDR3 is CASSQDTSFYGYTF. As DNA, the CDR3 is TGTGCCAGCAGCCAAGATACCTCCTTCTATGGCTACACCTTC. The chain carries TRBV4-2 and TRBJ1-2; D remains ambiguous. Deletions cut 0 bases from V and 4 bases from J, with 9 bases between. The CDR3 has 14 residues. The germline V gene has CDR1 LGHNA and CDR2 YNFKEQ.

Details on this clone: This sample also contains other DNA sequences that code for the same CDR3. CDR3 region: CSARQGYEQYF. The CDR3 bases are TGCAGTGCCAGACAGGGGTACGAGCAGTACTTC. V usage is TRBV20-1 and J usage is TRBJ2-7; 8 positions agree with TRBD1. Germline CDR1 is DFQATT and CDR2 is SNEGSKA (reference sequence). J gave up 4 bases and V 6 bases, and 2 bases lay outside the gene matches. CDR3 length: 11 residues.

The genes are TRBV27 and TRBJ2-3, with TRBD1 as a possible D gene (5 bases). Deletions cut 6 bases from V and 9 bases from J, with 16 bases between. The CDR3 consists of 13 residues. The V gene's germline CDR1 is MNHEY and CDR2 SMNVEV (reference sequence). The CDR3: CASRGPDRRTQYF. The CDR3 DNA reads TGTGCCAGCAGGGGCCCTGACAGACGGACGCAGTATTTT.